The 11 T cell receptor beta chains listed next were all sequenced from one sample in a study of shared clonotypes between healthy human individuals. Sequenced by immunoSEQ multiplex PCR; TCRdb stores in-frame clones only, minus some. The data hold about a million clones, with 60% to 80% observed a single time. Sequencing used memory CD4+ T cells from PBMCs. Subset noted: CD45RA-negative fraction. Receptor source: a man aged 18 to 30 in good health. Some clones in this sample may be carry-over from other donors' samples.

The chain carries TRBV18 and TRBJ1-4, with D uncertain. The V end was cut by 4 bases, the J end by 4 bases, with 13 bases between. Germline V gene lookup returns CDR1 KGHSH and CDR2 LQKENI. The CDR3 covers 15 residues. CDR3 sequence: CASSREATLNEKLFF. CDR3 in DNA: TGTGCCAGCTCACGGGAGGCCACCCTTAATGAAAAACTGTTTTTT.

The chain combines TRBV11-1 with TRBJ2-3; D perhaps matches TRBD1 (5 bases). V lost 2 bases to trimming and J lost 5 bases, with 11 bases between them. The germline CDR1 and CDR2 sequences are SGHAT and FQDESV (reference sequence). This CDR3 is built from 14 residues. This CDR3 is CASSLFTGEDTQYF. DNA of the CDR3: TGTGCCAGCAGCTTATTTACAGGCGAAGATACGCAGTATTTT.

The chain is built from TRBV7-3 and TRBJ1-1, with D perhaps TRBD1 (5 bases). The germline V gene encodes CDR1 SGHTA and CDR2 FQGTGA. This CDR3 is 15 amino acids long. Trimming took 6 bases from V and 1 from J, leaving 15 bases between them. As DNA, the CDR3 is TGTGCCAGCAGTTTCTTGGGGGGGAAGAACACTGAAGCTTTCTTT. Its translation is CASSFLGGKNTEAFF.

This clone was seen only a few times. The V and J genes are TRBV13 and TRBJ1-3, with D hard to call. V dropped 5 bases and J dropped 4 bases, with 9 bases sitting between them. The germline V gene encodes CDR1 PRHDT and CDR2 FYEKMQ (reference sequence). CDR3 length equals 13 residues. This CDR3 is CASSIQRGNTIYF. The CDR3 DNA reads TGTGCCAGCAGCATACAAAGAGGAAACACCATATATTTT.

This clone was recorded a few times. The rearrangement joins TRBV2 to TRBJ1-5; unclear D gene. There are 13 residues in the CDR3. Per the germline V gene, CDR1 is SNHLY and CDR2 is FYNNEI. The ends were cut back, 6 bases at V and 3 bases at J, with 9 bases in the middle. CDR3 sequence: CASSRDYNQPQHF. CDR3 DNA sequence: TGTGCCAGCAGCCGGGATTACAATCAGCCCCAGCATTTT.

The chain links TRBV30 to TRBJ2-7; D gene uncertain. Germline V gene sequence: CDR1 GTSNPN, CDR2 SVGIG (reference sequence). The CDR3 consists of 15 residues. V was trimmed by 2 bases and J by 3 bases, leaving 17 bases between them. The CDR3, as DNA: TGTGCCTGGAGTTCCAGCCTCTGGGCTTTCTACGAGCAGTACTTC. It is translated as CAWSSSLWAFYEQYF.

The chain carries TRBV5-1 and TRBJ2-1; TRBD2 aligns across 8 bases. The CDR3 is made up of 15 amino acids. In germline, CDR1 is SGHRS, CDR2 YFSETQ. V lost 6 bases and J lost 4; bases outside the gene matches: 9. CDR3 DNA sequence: TGCGCCAGCAACCCTCTTAGCGGGACTTACAATGAGCAGTTCTTC. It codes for CASNPLSGTYNEQFF.

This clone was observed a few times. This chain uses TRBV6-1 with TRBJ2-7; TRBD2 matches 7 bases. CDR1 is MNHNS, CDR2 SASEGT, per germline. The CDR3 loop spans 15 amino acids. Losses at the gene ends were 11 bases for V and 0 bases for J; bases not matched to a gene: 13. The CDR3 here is CAAVRSSGTSYEQYF. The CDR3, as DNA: TGTGCCGCCGTTCGGTCTAGCGGAACCTCCTACGAGCAGTACTTC.

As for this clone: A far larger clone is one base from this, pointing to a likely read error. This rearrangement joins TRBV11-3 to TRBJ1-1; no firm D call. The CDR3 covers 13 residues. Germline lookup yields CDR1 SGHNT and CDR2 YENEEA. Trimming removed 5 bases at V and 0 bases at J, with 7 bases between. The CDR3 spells CASSQDLNTEAFF. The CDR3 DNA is TGTGCCAGCAGCCAAGACCTGAACACTGAAGCTTTCTTT.

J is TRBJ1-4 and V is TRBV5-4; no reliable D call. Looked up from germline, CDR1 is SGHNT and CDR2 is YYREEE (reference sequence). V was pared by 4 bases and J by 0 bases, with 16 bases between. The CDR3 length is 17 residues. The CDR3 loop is CASSPSPTEPTNEKLFF. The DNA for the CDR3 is TGTGCCAGCAGCCCAAGTCCTACGGAACCAACTAATGAAAAACTGTTTTTT.

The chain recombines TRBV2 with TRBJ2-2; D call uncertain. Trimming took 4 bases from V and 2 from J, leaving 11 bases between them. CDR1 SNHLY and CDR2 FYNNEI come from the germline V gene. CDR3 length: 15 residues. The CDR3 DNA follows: TGTGCCAGCAGTGTAGATAGAGGCAACACCGGGGAGCTGTTTTTT. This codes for CASSVDRGNTGELFF.